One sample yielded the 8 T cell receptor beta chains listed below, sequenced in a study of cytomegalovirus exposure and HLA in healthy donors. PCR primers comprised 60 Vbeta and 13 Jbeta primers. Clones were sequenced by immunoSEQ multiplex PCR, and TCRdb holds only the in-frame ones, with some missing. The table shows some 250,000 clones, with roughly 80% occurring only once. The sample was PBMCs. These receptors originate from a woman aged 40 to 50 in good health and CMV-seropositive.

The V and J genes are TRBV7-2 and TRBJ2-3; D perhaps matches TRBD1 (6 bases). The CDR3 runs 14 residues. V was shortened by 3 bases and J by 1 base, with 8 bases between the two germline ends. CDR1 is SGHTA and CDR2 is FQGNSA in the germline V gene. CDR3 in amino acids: CASSFHRGTDTQYF. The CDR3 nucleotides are TGTGCCAGCAGCTTCCACAGGGGCACAGATACGCAGTATTTT.

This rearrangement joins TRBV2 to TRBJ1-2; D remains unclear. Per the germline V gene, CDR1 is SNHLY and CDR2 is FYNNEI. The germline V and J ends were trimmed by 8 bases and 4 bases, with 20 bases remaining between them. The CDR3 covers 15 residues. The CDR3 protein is CASSIRDERLYGYTF. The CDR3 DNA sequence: TGTGCCAGCTCGATACGAGATGAGCGGCTCTATGGCTACACCTTC.

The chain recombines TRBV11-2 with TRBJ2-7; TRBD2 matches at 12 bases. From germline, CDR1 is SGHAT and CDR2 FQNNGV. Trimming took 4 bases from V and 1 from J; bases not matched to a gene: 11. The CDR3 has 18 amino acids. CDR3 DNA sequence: TGTGCCAGCAGCTCCCCCGGGGCTAGCGGGAGGGTGTCCTACGAGCAGTACTTC. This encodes CASSSPGASGRVSYEQYF.

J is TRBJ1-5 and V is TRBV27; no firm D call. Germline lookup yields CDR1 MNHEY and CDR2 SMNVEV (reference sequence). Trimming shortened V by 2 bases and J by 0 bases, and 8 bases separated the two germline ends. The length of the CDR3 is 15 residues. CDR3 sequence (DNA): TGTGCCAGCAGTTTAGAGGGAACTAGCAATCAGCCCCAGCATTTT. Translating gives CASSLEGTSNQPQHF.

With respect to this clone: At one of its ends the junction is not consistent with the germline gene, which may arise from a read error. CDR3 in amino acids: CSSSPGGAQETQYF. Written as DNA, the CDR3 is TGTTCCAGCAGCCCGGGAGGGGCACAAGAGACCCAGTACTTC. The rearrangement links TRBV7-9 to TRBJ2-5; TRBD2 agrees at 8 bases. The CDR3 extends over 14 amino acids. Per germline, CDR1 SEHNR and CDR2 FQNEAQ (reference sequence).

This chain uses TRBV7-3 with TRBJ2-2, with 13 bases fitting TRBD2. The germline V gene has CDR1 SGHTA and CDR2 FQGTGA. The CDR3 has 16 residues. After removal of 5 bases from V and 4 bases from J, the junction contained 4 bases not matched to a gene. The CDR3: CASSLGLAGVTGELFF. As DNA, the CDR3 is TGTGCCAGCAGCCTCGGACTAGCGGGAGTCACCGGGGAGCTGTTTTTT.

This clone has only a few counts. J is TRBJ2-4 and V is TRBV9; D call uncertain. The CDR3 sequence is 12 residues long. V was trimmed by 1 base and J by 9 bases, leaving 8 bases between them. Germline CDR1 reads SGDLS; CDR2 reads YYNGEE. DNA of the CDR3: TGTGCCAGCAGCGTACAAGGCGGCATTCAGTACTTC. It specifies CASSVQGGIQYF.

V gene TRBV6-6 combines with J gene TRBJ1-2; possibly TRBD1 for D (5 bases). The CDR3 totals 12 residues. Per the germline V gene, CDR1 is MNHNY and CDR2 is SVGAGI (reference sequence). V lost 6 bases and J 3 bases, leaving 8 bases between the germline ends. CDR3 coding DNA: TGTGCCAGCAGGGGGGGGGACTATGGCTACACCTTC. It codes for CASRGGDYGYTF.